These 21 T cell receptor beta chains share one sample of origin, sequenced in a study of T cell clusters in autoimmune cytopenias. Approximately 36,000 genome equivalents of blood DNA were amplified for TRB. Multiplex touch-down PCR amplified TRB using TRB-A and TRB-B pools in one tube. TCRdb re-called the multiplex PCR reads; one entry per CDR3 protein, DNA not given. The sample table sets out around 10,000 distinct CDR3 sequences. Sequencing input: peripheral blood. The receptor set was obtained from a human donor with an autoimmune cytopenia or autoimmune hepatitis (not recorded which).

The rearrangement links TRBV20-1 to TRBJ2-1; the D call from TCRdb, TRBD2, cannot be confirmed without DNA. This CDR3 is built from 15 residues. The germline gives CDR1 DFQATT, CDR2 SNEGSKA (reference sequence). The chain's CDR3 is CSARRAGPTYNEQFF.

This clonotype counts as medium-sized by frequency. The chain is built from TRBV6-2 or TRBV6-3 and TRBJ2-1; TCRdb selects TRBD2, and the lack of DNA leaves this call unchecked. The length of the CDR3 is 12 residues. Germline V gene lookup returns CDR1 MNHEY and CDR2 SVGEGT. The CDR3 protein is CASRGAGDEQFF.

The rearrangement links TRBV6-5 to TRBJ1-1; TCRdb picks TRBD1, but there is no DNA to check that call. The CDR3 runs 15 residues. Germline V gene data show CDR1 as MNHEY and CDR2 as SVGAGI. The chain's CDR3 is CASSYNSPWGTEAFF.

V usage is TRBV5-4 and J usage is TRBJ1-1. The CDR3 length is 14 residues. Per germline, CDR1 SGHNT and CDR2 YYREEE (reference sequence). The CDR3 here is CASSAQLMNTEAFF.

V and J are TRBV7-2 and TRBJ2-1; without DNA, the TCRdb call of TRBD2 cannot be checked. The germline V gene has CDR1 SGHTA and CDR2 FQGNSA. The CDR3 is 17 residues long. CDR3 in amino acids: CASSPLAGGPVRNEQFF.

This rearrangement joins TRBV24-1 to TRBJ2-7; lacking DNA, the TRBD1 call made by TCRdb goes unchecked. The CDR3 length is 13 residues. From germline, CDR1 is KGHDR and CDR2 SFDVKD. The CDR3 sequence is CATSDSGTEEQYF.

The gene calls are TRBV20-1 and TRBJ2-1; the TCRdb D gene call, TRBD1, has no DNA to confirm it. CDR3 size: 14 residues. Germline CDR1 is DFQATT and CDR2 is SNEGSKA (reference sequence). This CDR3 reads CSAQGAPTYNEQFF.

V and J are TRBV18 and TRBJ2-7; TCRdb gives TRBD2 as the D gene, but with no DNA this cannot be confirmed. Germline assignment: CDR1 KGHSH and CDR2 LQKENI. This CDR3 has 14 amino acids. This chain's CDR3 is CASAIGGETYEQYF. The full variable domain, its missing parts supplied by reference TRBV18 and TRBJ2-7, is NAGVMQNPRHLVRRRGQEARLRCSPMKGHSHVYWYRQLPEEGLKFMVYLQKENIIDESGMPKERFSAEFPKEGPSILRIQQVVRGDSAAYFCASAIGGETYEQYFGPGTRLTVT.

Its frequency marks this clonotype as medium-sized (0.01 to 0.1%). The chain couples TRBV27 to TRBJ2-7; the D gene TCRdb calls, TRBD2, cannot be checked with no DNA. CDR1 and CDR2 from the germline V gene are MNHEY and SMNVEV (reference sequence). The length of the CDR3 is 16 residues. CDR3 sequence: CASSLASSGRGYEQYF.

The chain recombines TRBV28 with TRBJ2-3; TCRdb selects TRBD2, and the lack of DNA leaves this call unchecked. The CDR3 is 20 residues long. CDR1 and CDR2 (germline): MDHEN, SYDVKM. The CDR3 spells CASSYPSVKALAETPDTQYF. Variable domain in full (rest from reference TRBV28 and TRBJ2-3): DVKVTQSSRYLVKRTGEKVFLECVQDMDHENMFWYRQDPGLGLRLIYFSYDVKMKEKGDIPEGYSVSREKKERFSLILESASTNQTSMYLCASSYPSVKALAETPDTQYFGPGTRLTVL.

This chain links TRBV5-1 with TRBJ2-7; TCRdb's assignment of TRBD1 cannot be checked, as there is no DNA. Germline CDR1 SGHRS, CDR2 YFSETQ. The CDR3 contains 15 residues. CDR3 sequence: CASSRWLDRDYEQYF.

This clonotype is identified as medium-sized from frequency. The chain has TRBV19 and TRBJ1-5; TCRdb gives TRBD1 as the D gene, but with no DNA this cannot be confirmed. The CDR3 sequence is 14 residues long. CDR1 LNHDA and CDR2 SQIVND come from the germline V gene (reference sequence). The CDR3 loop is CASSMQGSNQPQHF.

This chain uses TRBV20-1 with TRBJ1-5; TCRdb names TRBD1, which stays unverified in the absence of DNA. This CDR3 comprises 13 residues. Per the germline V gene, CDR1 is DFQATT and CDR2 is SNEGSKA (reference sequence). CDR3 loop: CSARGLGDQPQHF.

This chain joins TRBV4-1 and TRBJ2-3; TCRdb names TRBD1, which stays unverified in the absence of DNA. The CDR3 extends over 19 amino acids. Germline CDR1 and CDR2: MGHRA and YSYEKL. The CDR3 sequence: CASSQGSYPGTASTDTQYF.

The chain couples TRBV10-3 to TRBJ2-5; TCRdb calls TRBD1, which cannot be checked without DNA. Looked up from germline, CDR1 is ENHRY and CDR2 is SYGVKD. This CDR3 contains 14 residues. The CDR3 sequence is CAISGTGVRETQYF.

By frequency, this clonotype registers medium-sized. This chain connects TRBV19 to TRBJ2-2. This CDR3 contains 11 residues. Per germline, CDR1 LNHDA and CDR2 SQIVND (reference sequence). The CDR3 spells CASSSTGELFF.

This clonotype is classed as medium-sized by frequency. The chain is built from TRBV6-1 and TRBJ2-7; the D call from TCRdb, TRBD2, cannot be confirmed without DNA. Germline CDR1 and CDR2: MNHNS and SASEGT. The length of the CDR3 is 15 residues. The CDR3 reads CASSAAGGSTYEQYF.

The chain couples TRBV7-9 to TRBJ1-2; TCRdb designates TRBD1, a call that cannot be tested without DNA. The CDR3 loop spans 14 amino acids. Germline V CDR1 and CDR2: SEHNR, FQNEAQ (reference sequence). CDR3 sequence: CASSLGQGAKGYTF. The variable domain in full, with the rest retrieved from reference TRBV7-9 and TRBJ1-2, is DTGVSQNPRHKITKRGQNVTFRCDPISEHNRLYWYRQTLGQGPEFLTYFQNEAQLEKSRLLSDRFSAERPKGSFSTLEIQRTEQGDSAMYLCASSLGQGAKGYTFGSGTRLTVV.

CDR3 in amino acids: CASSDPSGRGADTQYF. The chain uses TRBV18 and TRBJ2-3; lacking DNA, the TRBD2 call made by TCRdb goes unchecked. This CDR3 has 16 residues. The germline gives CDR1 KGHSH, CDR2 LQKENI. Drawing the rest from reference TRBV18 and TRBJ2-3, the complete variable domain is NAGVMQNPRHLVRRRGQEARLRCSPMKGHSHVYWYRQLPEEGLKFMVYLQKENIIDESGMPKERFSAEFPKEGPSILRIQQVVRGDSAAYFCASSDPSGRGADTQYFGPGTRLTVL.

This clonotype is medium-sized (0.01 to 0.1%) by frequency. V is TRBV19 and J is TRBJ2-1; lacking DNA, the TRBD2 call made by TCRdb goes unchecked. This CDR3 spans 15 amino acids. The germline CDR1 and CDR2 sequences are LNHDA and SQIVND (reference sequence). CDR3 residues: CASDVGTSDYNEQFF. Full variable domain (outside the CDR3, taken from reference TRBV19 and TRBJ2-1): DGGITQSPKYLFRKEGQNVTLSCEQNLNHDAMYWYRQDPGQGLRLIYYSQIVNDFQKGDIAEGYSVSREKKESFPLTVTSAQKNPTAFYLCASDVGTSDYNEQFFGPGTRLTVL.

This clonotype shows up as medium-sized by frequency. The chain couples TRBV5-6 to TRBJ2-1. Germline V CDR1 and CDR2: SGHDT, YYEEEE. CDR3 length: 15 residues. CDR3 amino acids: CASIGLRETYNEQFF.